A single sample is the source of the 25 T cell receptor beta chains below, sequenced in a study of T cells in Graves' hyperthyroidism and ophthalmopathy. It was RNA transcripts that yielded the amplified TCR beta CDR3 regions. HTBI primers drove first-round RT-PCR of the TCR CDR3. Each CDR3 protein gets one entry after TCRdb re-called the multiplex PCR reads with MiXCR. This sample has roughly 360,000 distinct CDR3 sequences, with 13% found just once. Sequences were obtained from blood. The receptors were sampled from a man aged 25-45 years with Graves' hyperthyroidism that later progressed to Graves' ophthalmopathy.

This clonotype showed up many times. The V gene is TRBV11-3, the J gene TRBJ1-3; D gene unclear. Germline CDR1 and CDR2: SGHNT and YENEEA. The CDR3 spans 15 residues. V was trimmed by 3 bases and J by 2 bases, leaving 11 bases between them. The chain's CDR3 is CASSFAWKTGNTIYF. As DNA, the CDR3 is TGTGCCAGCAGCTTCGCCTGGAAGACTGGAAACACCATATATTTT.

Worth noting for this clonotype: Given a much more abundant clone one base away, this may be a read error. The gene calls are TRBV5-1 and TRBJ1-6, with 8 bases that match TRBD1. CDR3 length equals 17 residues. Trimming removed 4 bases from V and 7 bases from J; junction bases left unmatched: 13. Germline V gives CDR1 SGHRS, CDR2 YFSETQ. CDR3 in amino acids: CASSLRELDRANSPLHF. DNA for the CDR3: TGCGCCAGCAGCCTAAGAGAGTTGGACAGGGCGAATTCACCCCTCCACTTT.

This clonotype was observed a handful of times. The V gene is TRBV6-1, the J gene TRBJ1-1; the D gene is possibly TRBD1 (5 bases). Germline V gene sequence: CDR1 MNHNS, CDR2 SASEGT. The CDR3 extends over 14 amino acids. Deletions cut 6 bases from V and 5 bases from J, with 16 bases between. CDR3 DNA sequence: TGTGCCAGCAGACCCGTTGTTGGGGGGACTGAAGCTTTCTTT. Translated: CASRPVVGGTEAFF.

The table lists this clonotype with a few counts. The chain recombines TRBV6-1 with TRBJ2-6; no reliable D call. Per germline, CDR1 MNHNS and CDR2 SASEGT. This CDR3 is built from 16 residues. Trimming took off 6 bases at V and 0 bases at J, with 12 bases between the two ends. The CDR3 coding sequence is TGTGCCAGCAGATTACAAGGCTACTCTGGGGCCAACGTCCTGACTTTC. It specifies CASRLQGYSGANVLTF.

This clonotype has a count of ten or more. The chain couples TRBV12-3 or TRBV12-4 to TRBJ1-1; D unclear. The CDR3 is 13 residues long. Trimming took off 4 bases at V and 0 bases at J, with 6 bases between the two ends. The CDR3 DNA follows: TGTGCCAGCAGTTCCCGCTTGAACACTGAAGCTTTCTTT. This gives the protein CASSSRLNTEAFF.

This clonotype occurred a few times. The rearrangement joins TRBV10-3 to TRBJ1-2, with D unresolved. V lost 3 bases to trimming and J lost 8 bases, with 16 bases between them. The CDR3 is 14 amino acids. Germline CDR1 and CDR2: ENHRY and SYGVKD. The CDR3 loop is CAISEILGNYGYTF. CDR3 DNA: TGTGCCATCAGTGAAATCTTAGGGAATTACGGCTACACCTTC.

Worth noting for this clonotype: An end of the junction does not agree with germline; a read error may underlie this. The chain recombines TRBV12-3 or TRBV12-4 with TRBJ2-2; TRBD2 matches at 7 bases. The CDR3 length is 13 residues. The CDR3 region has the DNA TGTGCGAGCACGGGGGGTTGGACCGGGGAGCTGTTTTTT. Protein sequence: CASTGGWTGELFF.

This clonotype was detected only a few times. In DNA form, the CDR3 reads TGTGCCAAAAATGGACAGGGGGCTACCGGGGAGCTGTTTTTT. It yields the protein CAKNGQGATGELFF. The chain carries TRBV10-3 and TRBJ2-2, with TRBD1 identical over 11 bases. The CDR3 is made up of 14 amino acids. The ends lost 10 bases at V and 5 bases at J; junction bases unmatched: 6. Germline values: CDR1 ENHRY, CDR2 SYGVKD.

This clonotype appeared many times. V and J are TRBV12-5 and TRBJ1-4; TRBD1 agrees at 8 bases. V shed 5 bases, J shed 8 bases, and the junction held 7 bases outside the gene matches. Germline V lookup: CDR1 LGHNT, CDR2 FRNRAP. This CDR3 is 14 amino acids long. The CDR3 sequence: CASGPGQVGEKLFF. CDR3 DNA sequence: TGTGCTAGTGGTCCGGGACAGGTGGGGGAAAAACTGTTTTTT.

On this clonotype: A read error may explain this, as a much larger clone is one base away. The V and J genes are TRBV15 and TRBJ2-1; 9 nucleotides match TRBD1. Germline CDR1 LNHNV, CDR2 YYDKDF (reference sequence). The CDR3 sequence is 17 residues long. The CDR3 DNA follows: TGTGCCACCAGCAGAGGACCGGGACAGGGAGGATACAATGAGCAGCTCTTC. It codes for CATSRGPGQGGYNEQLF.

This clonotype was recorded at least ten times. The chain uses TRBV20-1 and TRBJ2-1, with D perhaps matching TRBD2 (5 bases). The CDR3 length is 11 residues. Per the germline V gene, CDR1 is DFQATT and CDR2 is SNEGSKA (reference sequence). V was cut by 5 bases and J by 5 bases, with 7 bases left in between. The CDR3 sequence is CSAGRNNEQFF. CDR3 in DNA: TGCAGTGCTGGGAGAAACAATGAGCAGTTCTTC.

In this sample, this clonotype turned up a few times. This chain joins TRBV11-2 and TRBJ2-7; possibly TRBD1 for D (6 bases). The CDR3 has 16 residues. In germline, CDR1 is SGHAT, CDR2 FQNNGV. V dropped 1 base and J dropped 1 base, with 14 bases sitting between them. In DNA form, the CDR3 reads TGTGCCAGCAGCTTAGGGGGCGGACAGCCTTCCTACGAGCAGTACTTC. Amino acids: CASSLGGGQPSYEQYF.

This clonotype was found many times. The V gene is TRBV11-3, the J gene TRBJ1-1; D gene ambiguous. The CDR3 sequence is 15 residues long. Germline V gene lookup returns CDR1 SGHNT and CDR2 YENEEA. The germline V and J ends were trimmed by 4 bases and 1 base, with 13 bases remaining between them. The CDR3 protein is CASSSLDYTNTEAFF. DNA of the CDR3: TGTGCCAGCAGCTCCTTAGATTACACGAACACTGAAGCTTTCTTT.

This clonotype was seen many times. The CDR3 DNA sequence: TGCAGTGCTAGGGGGCTAACCCCCACTGAAGCTTTCTTT. This codes for CSARGLTPTEAFF. The chain recombines TRBV20-1 with TRBJ1-1; the D gene is possibly TRBD1 (5 bases). The germline V gene encodes CDR1 DFQATT and CDR2 SNEGSKA (reference sequence). The CDR3 loop spans 13 amino acids. V was cut by 3 bases and J by 4 bases, with 12 bases left in between.

This clonotype was recorded many times. The chain recombines TRBV11-1 with TRBJ1-6; D is unresolved. CDR1 and CDR2 (germline): SGHAT, FQDESV (reference sequence). The V and J ends lost 6 bases and 10 bases respectively, with 16 bases between them. This CDR3 comprises 14 residues. The CDR3 sequence: CASSGYRSNSPLHF. The CDR3 nucleotides are TGTGCCAGCAGTGGCTATCGGAGTAACTCACCCCTCCACTTT.

This clonotype occurred many times. The chain is built from TRBV7-6 and TRBJ2-5; perhaps D is TRBD1 or TRBD2 (6 bases each). Looked up from germline, CDR1 is SGHVS and CDR2 is FNYEAQ. The CDR3 is made up of 13 amino acids. The ends were cut back, 2 bases at V and 5 bases at J, with 9 bases in the middle. CDR3 in DNA: TGTGCCAGCAGCTTATGGGGGGCCGAGACCCAGTACTTC. Residues: CASSLWGAETQYF.

A word on this clonotype: A much larger clone sits a single nucleotide away, making a read error possible. Here the CDR3 omits its conserved ending phenylalanine or tryptophan, so a read error is the likely source. The rearrangement uses TRBV20-1 and TRBJ2-7, with 7 bases that match TRBD1. V was pared by 6 bases and J by 2 bases, with 7 bases of the junction left unmatched. This CDR3 comprises 13 residues. Germline V gene sequence: CDR1 DFQATT, CDR2 SNEGSKA (reference sequence). CDR3 sequence reads: CSAATGDAYEQYL. The CDR3 DNA follows: TGCAGTGCGGCCACAGGGGACGCCTACGAGCAGTACCTC.

This clonotype appeared many times. The chain recombines TRBV11-2 with TRBJ1-6; tentatively, D is TRBD1 (6 bases). This CDR3 has 15 amino acids. Trimming shortened V by 5 bases and J by 8 bases, and 16 bases separated the two germline ends. CDR1 and CDR2 (germline): SGHAT, FQNNGV. In DNA form, the CDR3 reads TGTGCCAGCAGCCGTCGCAGGGGCGTAGATTCACCCCTCCACTTT. Its protein is CASSRRRGVDSPLHF.

The V call is TRBV4-1, the J call TRBJ2-1; D gene uncertain. Trimming took off 2 bases at V and 3 bases at J, with 14 bases between the two ends. Germline CDR1 and CDR2: MGHRA and YSYEKL. The CDR3 totals 16 residues. The CDR3 region is CASSQQQRRYYNEQFF. The DNA of the CDR3 is TGCGCCAGCAGCCAACAACAGAGAAGATACTACAATGAGCAGTTCTTC.

This clonotype was picked up a small number of times. J is TRBJ2-3 and V is TRBV6-1, with D possibly being TRBD1 (7 bases). The CDR3 sequence is 17 residues long. Germline loops: CDR1 MNHNS, CDR2 SASEGT. V was cut by 11 bases and J by 0 bases, with 24 bases left in between. The CDR3 region has the DNA TGTGCCGGACGCACGGCAGGGGGGACCTCTAGCACAGATACGCAGTATTTT. Its protein is CAGRTAGGTSSTDTQYF.

The rearrangement links TRBV6-1 to TRBJ1-4; D gene ambiguous. Germline loops: CDR1 MNHNS, CDR2 SASEGT. This CDR3 comprises 15 residues. V was clipped by 6 bases and J by 0 bases, with 11 bases between them. CDR3 sequence reads: CASRAGPATNEKLFF. The DNA of the CDR3 is TGTGCCAGCAGGGCGGGCCCAGCAACTAATGAAAAACTGTTTTTT.

This clonotype was counted ten times or more. This chain links TRBV15 with TRBJ1-3; D might be TRBD1 (5 bases). Trimming took 0 bases from V and 0 from J, leaving 6 bases between them. This CDR3 has 15 amino acids. Germline CDR1 is LNHNV and CDR2 is YYDKDF (reference sequence). This chain's CDR3 is CATSRDQGSGNTIYF. DNA for the CDR3: TGTGCCACCAGCAGAGATCAGGGCTCTGGAAACACCATATATTTT.

The chain carries TRBV9 and TRBJ2-7; D unclear. This CDR3 has 16 amino acids. V lost 4 bases and J 0 bases, leaving 17 bases between the germline ends. Germline V lookup: CDR1 SGDLS, CDR2 YYNGEE. The CDR3 sequence is CASSTPSGSLSYEQYF. In DNA form, the CDR3 reads TGTGCCAGCAGCACCCCCTCCGGGTCGCTCTCCTACGAGCAGTACTTC.

This clonotype showed up just a few times. The DNA for the CDR3 is TGTGCCAGCAGCCCTGAGAGGGGGGTCGGCACCGGGGAGCTGTTTTTT. Protein sequence: CASSPERGVGTGELFF. The J gene is TRBJ2-2, the V gene TRBV7-9, with D perhaps matching TRBD1 or TRBD2 (6 bases each). This CDR3 spans 16 amino acids. The V end lost 5 bases, the J end lost 4 bases, and 17 bases lay between the germline ends. Per germline, CDR1 SEHNR and CDR2 FQNEAQ (reference sequence).

This clonotype was observed a few times. The V gene is TRBV4-1, the J gene TRBJ2-7, with D tentatively TRBD2 (6 bases). This CDR3 region has 14 residues. V dropped 1 base and J dropped 3 bases, with 10 bases sitting between them. Germline V gene lookup returns CDR1 MGHRA and CDR2 YSYEKL. The CDR3 loop reads CASSQVVGGYEQYF. CDR3 coding DNA: TGCGCCAGCAGCCAAGTAGTCGGGGGCTACGAGCAGTACTTC.